The next 25 T cell receptor beta chains were all read from a single sample in a study of beta chain features in type 1 diabetes. The study reverse transcribed the entire isolated RNA, so it sequenced expressed TCRB transcripts. Method: immunoSEQ multiplex PCR; TCRdb's copy keeps in-frame clones and lacks some. The table lists a few hundred thousand clones, 14% of them singletons, with under 8.5% in the top ten. Source material: central memory CD4+ T cells from blood. The receptor set was obtained from a man aged 25 to 40 in good health.

J is TRBJ1-5 and V is TRBV6-1, with TRBD1 as a possible D gene (6 bases). The CDR3 sequence is 12 residues long. The germline CDR1 and CDR2 sequences are MNHNS and SASEGT. V shed 8 bases and J shed 5 bases, with 10 bases lying between them. The DNA for the CDR3 is TGTGCCAGCTTTAGGGGGGATCAGCCCCAGCATTTT. This translates into CASFRGDQPQHF.

Many counts were recorded for this clone. The CDR3 reads CASSLKQNTGELFF. The CDR3 coding sequence is TGTGCCAGCAGCTTAAAACAGAACACCGGGGAGCTGTTTTTT. V usage is TRBV11-2 and J usage is TRBJ2-2; D not resolved. The CDR3 contains 14 residues. Trimming pared 2 bases from V and 1 base from J, leaving 5 bases between. CDR1 is SGHAT and CDR2 is FQNNGV in the germline V gene.

This clone was counted a few times. CDR3 sequence: CSVGVTETQYF. As DNA, the CDR3 is TGCAGCGTTGGGGTAACGGAGACCCAGTACTTC. V is TRBV29-1 and J is TRBJ2-5; D is uncertain. CDR3 length: 11 amino acids. CDR1 SQVTM and CDR2 ANQGSEA come from the germline V gene. V was shortened by 4 bases and J by 5 bases, with 8 bases between the two germline ends. The entire variable domain, with the rest obtained from reference TRBV29-1 and TRBJ2-5, is as follows: SAVISQKPSRDICQRGTSLTIQCQVDSQVTMMFWYRQQPGQSLTLIATANQGSEATYESGFVIDKFPISRPNLTFSTLTVSNMSPEDSSIYLCSVGVTETQYFGPGTRLLVL.

This chain links TRBV7-2 with TRBJ2-7; weak D call: TRBD2 (5 bases). Trimming took off 1 base at V and 6 bases at J, with 16 bases between the two ends. CDR3 length equals 15 residues. Germline assignment: CDR1 SGHTA and CDR2 FQGNSA. CDR3 region: CASSLGGFVAIEQYF. The CDR3 DNA is TGTGCCAGCAGCTTAGGAGGATTTGTAGCGATCGAGCAGTACTTC.

This clone showed up just a few times. The chain joins TRBV4-3 to TRBJ1-6; the D gene is possibly TRBD1 (5 bases). V was clipped by 2 bases and J by 5 bases, with 16 bases between them. The CDR3 length is 17 residues. The V gene's germline CDR1 is LGHNA and CDR2 YSLEER. CDR3 nucleotides: TGCGCCAGCAGCCAAAGACCCCGAGGGGCTAATAATTCACCCCTCCACTTT. Encoded protein: CASSQRPRGANNSPLHF.

This clone was counted a few times. This chain links TRBV6-1 with TRBJ2-7; 10 nucleotides agree with TRBD2. This CDR3 spans 15 amino acids. V lost 7 bases and J lost 4; bases outside the gene matches: 10. Germline V gene data show CDR1 as MNHNS and CDR2 as SASEGT. CDR3 loop: CASIKRLAGVYEQYV. CDR3 bases: TGTGCCAGCATTAAAAGGCTAGCGGGAGTGTACGAGCAGTACGTC.

A remark on this clone: A read error is possible here, since a much larger clone lies one base away. This chain joins TRBV11-3 and TRBJ2-3; 10 nucleotides align to TRBD2. Germline-derived CDR1 and CDR2 are SGHNT and YENEEA. This CDR3 region has 15 residues. V lost 5 bases, J lost 0 bases, and 2 bases stayed unmatched. CDR3 in amino acids: CASSLLAGSTDTQYF. For the CDR3, the DNA is TGTGCCAGCAGCCTACTAGCGGGAAGCACAGATACGCAGTATTTT. Complete variable domain (other parts from reference TRBV11-3 and TRBJ2-3): EAGVVQSPRYKIIEKKQPVAFWCNPISGHNTLYWYLQNLGQGPELLIRYENEEAVDDSQLPKDRFSAERLKGVDSTLKIQPAELGDSAVYLCASSLLAGSTDTQYFGPGTRLTVL.

The sample holds many counts of this clone. The rearrangement uses TRBV5-8 and TRBJ2-1, with 9 bases that match TRBD1. The V segment lost 5 bases and the J segment 13 bases; nucleotides outside the gene matches: 7. The CDR3 covers 12 residues. CDR1 and CDR2 from the germline V gene are SGHTS and YDEGEE. The CDR3 nucleotides are TGTGCCAGCAGTTTCCGGGACAGGGTACAGTTCTTC. This codes for CASSFRDRVQFF.

A few counts support this clone. This rearrangement joins TRBV7-7 to TRBJ2-5; D not certain. This CDR3 is built from 12 residues. Germline loops: CDR1 SSHAT, CDR2 FNYEAQ (reference sequence). V lost 2 bases to trimming and J lost 8 bases, with 9 bases between them. CDR3 DNA: TGTGCCAGCAGCTTATTTCCCGGAACCCAGTACTTC. It encodes CASSLFPGTQYF.

The chain joins TRBV6-6 to TRBJ2-1; maybe TRBD1 (5 bases). The CDR3 contains 12 residues. Germline CDR1 is MNHNY and CDR2 is SVGAGI (reference sequence). Trimming shortened V by 6 bases and J by 7 bases, and 10 bases separated the two germline ends. The CDR3 nucleotides read TGTGCCAGCAGGGACAACCTGAATGAGCAGTTCTTC. It is translated as CASRDNLNEQFF.

This clone appeared a few times. This specimen includes other DNA sequences encoding the same CDR3. The J gene is TRBJ1-1, the V gene TRBV7-2; D gene uncertain. V lost 5 bases to trimming and J lost 1 base, with 8 bases between them. The CDR3 covers 13 residues. CDR1 is SGHTA, CDR2 FQGNSA, per germline. CDR3 in DNA: TGTGCCAGCAGCAGAGACGGGAACACTGAAGCTTTCTTT. This codes for CASSRDGNTEAFF.

The chain employs TRBV27 and TRBJ2-1, with TRBD2 matching over 10 bases. There are 15 residues in the CDR3. Germline CDR1 reads MNHEY; CDR2 reads SMNVEV (reference sequence). V gave up 4 bases and J gave up 9 bases; unmatched junction bases: 9. The CDR3 sequence is CASSSLAGVVREQFF. The DNA for the CDR3 is TGTGCCAGCAGTTCCCTAGCGGGAGTAGTCCGTGAGCAGTTCTTC.

V gene TRBV6-5 combines with J gene TRBJ2-7, with D hard to call. Trimming left V 5 bases short and J 0 bases short, with 14 bases between. Looked up from germline, CDR1 is MNHEY and CDR2 is SVGAGI. This CDR3 contains 15 residues. The CDR3 loop is CASSPPTFLSYEQYF. CDR3 bases: TGTGCCAGCAGTCCCCCGACATTTCTCTCCTACGAGCAGTACTTC.

A few counts support this clone. This chain uses TRBV7-2 with TRBJ1-4, with 8 nucleotides matching TRBD1. This CDR3 has 15 amino acids. Germline assignment: CDR1 SGHTA and CDR2 FQGNSA. The trim removed 0 bases at V and 7 bases at J, leaving 4 bases unmatched. The CDR3 nucleotides are TGTGCCAGCAGCTTAGCGCAGGGGGCGTCTGAAAAACTGTTTTTT. This encodes CASSLAQGASEKLFF. Variable domain in full (rest from reference TRBV7-2 and TRBJ1-4): GAGVSQSPSNKVTEKGKDVELRCDPISGHTALYWYRQSLGQGLEFLIYFQGNSAPDKSGLPSDRFSAERTGGSVSTLTIQRTQQEDSAVYLCASSLAQGASEKLFFGSGTQLSVL.

The sample holds a few counts of this clone. V usage is TRBV10-3 and J usage is TRBJ2-2; tentative D call: TRBD2 (6 bases). V gave up 10 bases and J gave up 4 bases, with 13 bases separating them. CDR1 and CDR2 from the germline V gene are ENHRY and SYGVKD. This CDR3 is 13 amino acids long. The CDR3 protein is CASGKGFTGELFF. The CDR3 DNA reads TGTGCCAGCGGGAAAGGGTTCACCGGGGAGCTGTTTTTT.

This sequence joins TRBV5-6 and TRBJ2-5; weak D call: TRBD2 (6 bases). Deletions cut 4 bases from V and 4 bases from J, with 14 bases between. The CDR3 has 14 residues. Germline V gives CDR1 SGHDT, CDR2 YYEEEE. The chain's CDR3 is CASSTRKAGETQYF. The DNA for the CDR3 is TGTGCCAGCAGCACCAGGAAAGCGGGAGAGACCCAGTACTTC.

This clone has more than one count but fewer than ten. The chain employs TRBV9 and TRBJ1-2; 9 bases line up with TRBD1. This CDR3 contains 15 residues. Looked up from germline, CDR1 is SGDLS and CDR2 is YYNGEE. The junction had 4 bases not matched to a gene; V was cut back by 0 bases and J by 4 bases. In nucleotides, the CDR3 is TGTGCCAGCAGCGTAGGACAGGGGGTTGTCTATGGCTACACCTTC. Its translation: CASSVGQGVVYGYTF. The whole variable domain, remainder taken from reference TRBV9 and TRBJ1-2, is DSGVTQTPKHLITATGQRVTLRCSPRSGDLSVYWYQQSLDQGLQFLIQYYNGEERAKGNILERFSAQQFPDLHSELNLSSLELGDSALYFCASSVGQGVVYGYTFGSGTRLTVV.

This clone has more than one count but fewer than ten. V and J are TRBV27 and TRBJ1-4; TRBD1 matches at 7 bases. The trim removed 3 bases at V and 5 bases at J, leaving 6 bases unmatched. Germline-derived CDR1 and CDR2 are MNHEY and SMNVEV (reference sequence). This CDR3 contains 15 residues. The CDR3 here is CASSFSTGRNEKLFF. The CDR3 nucleotides read TGTGCCAGCAGTTTCTCGACAGGGCGGAATGAAAAACTGTTTTTT.

This clone was counted only a few times. The DNA for the CDR3 is TGTGCCTGGAGTGTCGACCGTTTTAGCTCTGGAAACACCATATATTTT. Its protein is CAWSVDRFSSGNTIYF. This chain links TRBV30 with TRBJ1-3; no clear D gene. The CDR3 extends over 16 amino acids. V lost 0 bases, J lost 0 bases, and 12 bases lay in between. Germline lookup yields CDR1 GTSNPN and CDR2 SVGIG (reference sequence).

In this sample, this clone turned up a few times. The chain is built from TRBV7-9 and TRBJ2-7; 7 nucleotides match TRBD1. The CDR3 has 15 amino acids. Germline V gives CDR1 SEHNR, CDR2 FQNEAQ (reference sequence). Trimming took 2 bases from V and 2 from J; bases not matched to a gene: 6. CDR3: CASSLYPGQTYEQYF. CDR3 DNA: TGTGCCAGCAGCTTATATCCGGGACAGACCTACGAGCAGTACTTC.

The chain recombines TRBV9 with TRBJ1-1, with D maybe TRBD1 (5 bases). The CDR3 is made up of 15 amino acids. V was trimmed by 3 bases and J by 1 base, leaving 13 bases between them. Germline V lookup: CDR1 SGDLS, CDR2 YYNGEE. CDR3 sequence: CASSAQLGGNTEAFF. The CDR3 DNA follows: TGTGCCAGCAGCGCCCAGCTCGGGGGGAACACTGAAGCTTTCTTT.

V is TRBV4-3 and J is TRBJ1-2, with D possibly matching TRBD1 (6 bases). This CDR3 contains 15 residues. V was pared by 0 bases and J by 5 bases, with 13 bases between. CDR1 and CDR2 from the germline V gene are LGHNA and YSLEER. This chain's CDR3 is CASSQDLIGGYGYTF. For the CDR3, the DNA is TGCGCCAGCAGCCAAGATCTGATAGGGGGGTATGGCTACACCTTC.

The chain joins TRBV5-6 to TRBJ1-2; no firm D call. With 0 bases removed from V and 8 bases from J, the gap between germline ends came to 17 bases. The CDR3 length is 15 residues. Germline V gives CDR1 SGHDT, CDR2 YYEEEE. DNA of the CDR3: TGTGCCAGCAGCTTGGGACTTGCGGCGCCGGGGGGCTACACCTTC. Protein sequence: CASSLGLAAPGGYTF.

On this clone itself: A read error is possible here, since a much larger clone lies one base away. The chain is built from TRBV6-5 and TRBJ2-3; perhaps TRBD1 as D (6 bases). The germline gives CDR1 MNHEY, CDR2 SVGAGI. The CDR3 loop spans 12 amino acids. V was pared by 6 bases and J by 6 bases, with 10 bases between. The CDR3 is CASSITGDTQYF. The CDR3 nucleotides read TGTGCCAGCAGCATTACAGGGGATACGCAGTATTTT.

This chain links TRBV29-1 with TRBJ1-2, with TRBD1 matching 7 bases. This CDR3 comprises 17 residues. The germline CDR1 and CDR2 sequences are SQVTM and ANQGSEA. With V trimmed by 0 bases and J by 2 bases, 12 bases remained unmatched. For the CDR3, the DNA is TGCAGCGTTGAAGAAAACGGGCAGGGGGTCCTAAACTATGGCTACACCTTC. Residues: CSVEENGQGVLNYGYTF.